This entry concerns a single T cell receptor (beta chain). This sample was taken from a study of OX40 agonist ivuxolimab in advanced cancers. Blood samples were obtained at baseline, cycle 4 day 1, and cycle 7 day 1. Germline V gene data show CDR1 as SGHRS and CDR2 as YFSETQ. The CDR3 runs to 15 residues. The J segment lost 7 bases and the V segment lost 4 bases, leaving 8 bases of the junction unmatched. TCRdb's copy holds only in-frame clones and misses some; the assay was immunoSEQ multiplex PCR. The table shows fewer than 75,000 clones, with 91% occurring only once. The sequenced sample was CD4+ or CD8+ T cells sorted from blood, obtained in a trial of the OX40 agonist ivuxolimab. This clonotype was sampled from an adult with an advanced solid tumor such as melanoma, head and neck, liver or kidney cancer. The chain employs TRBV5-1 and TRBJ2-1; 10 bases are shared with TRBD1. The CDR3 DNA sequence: TGCGCCAGCAGCCCCGGACAGGGGGTTTGGAATGAGCAGTTCTTC. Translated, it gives CASSPGQGVWNEQFF.